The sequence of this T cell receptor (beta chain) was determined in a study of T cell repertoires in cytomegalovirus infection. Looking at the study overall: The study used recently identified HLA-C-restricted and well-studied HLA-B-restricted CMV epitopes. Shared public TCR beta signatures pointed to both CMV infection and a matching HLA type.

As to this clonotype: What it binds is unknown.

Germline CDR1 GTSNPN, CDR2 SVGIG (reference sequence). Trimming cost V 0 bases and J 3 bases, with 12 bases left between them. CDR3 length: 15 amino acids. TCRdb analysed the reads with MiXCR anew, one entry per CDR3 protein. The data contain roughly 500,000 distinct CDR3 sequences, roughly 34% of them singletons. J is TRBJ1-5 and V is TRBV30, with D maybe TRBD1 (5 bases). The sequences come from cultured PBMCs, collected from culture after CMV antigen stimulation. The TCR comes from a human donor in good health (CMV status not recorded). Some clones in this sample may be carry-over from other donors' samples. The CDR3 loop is CAWSVSGGINQPQHF. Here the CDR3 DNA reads TGTGCCTGGAGTGTATCTGGGGGAATCAATCAGCCCCAGCATTTT.